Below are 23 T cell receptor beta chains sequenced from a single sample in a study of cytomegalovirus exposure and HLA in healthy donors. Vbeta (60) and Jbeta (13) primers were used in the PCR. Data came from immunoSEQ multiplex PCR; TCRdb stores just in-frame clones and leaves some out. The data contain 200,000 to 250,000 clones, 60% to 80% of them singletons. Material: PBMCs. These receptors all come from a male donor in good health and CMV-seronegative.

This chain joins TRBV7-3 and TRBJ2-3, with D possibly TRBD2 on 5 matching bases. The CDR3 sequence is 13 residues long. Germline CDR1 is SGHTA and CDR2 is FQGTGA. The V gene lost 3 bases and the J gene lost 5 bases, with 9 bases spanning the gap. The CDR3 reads CASSLGEGDTQYF. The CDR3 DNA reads TGTGCCAGCAGCTTGGGTGAGGGAGATACGCAGTATTTT.

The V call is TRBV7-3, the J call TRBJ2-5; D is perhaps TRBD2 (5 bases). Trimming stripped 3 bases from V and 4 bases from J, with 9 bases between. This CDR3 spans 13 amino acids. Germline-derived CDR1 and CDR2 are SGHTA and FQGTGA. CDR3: CASSFREGETQYF. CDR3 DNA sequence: TGTGCCAGCAGCTTCCGCGAGGGAGAGACCCAGTACTTC.

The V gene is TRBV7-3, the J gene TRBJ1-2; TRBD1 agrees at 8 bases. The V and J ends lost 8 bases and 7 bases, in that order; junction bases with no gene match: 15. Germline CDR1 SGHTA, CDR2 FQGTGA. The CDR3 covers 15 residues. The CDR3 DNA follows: TGTGCCAGCCCTAGACAGGGGCCCCCTGTTTTTGGCTACACCTTC. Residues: CASPRQGPPVFGYTF. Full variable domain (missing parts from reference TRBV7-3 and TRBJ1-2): GAGVSQTPSNKVTEKGKYVELRCDPISGHTALYWYRQSLGQGPEFLIYFQGTGAADDSGLPNDRFFAVRPEGSVSTLKIQRTERGDSAVYLCASPRQGPPVFGYTFGSGTRLTVV.

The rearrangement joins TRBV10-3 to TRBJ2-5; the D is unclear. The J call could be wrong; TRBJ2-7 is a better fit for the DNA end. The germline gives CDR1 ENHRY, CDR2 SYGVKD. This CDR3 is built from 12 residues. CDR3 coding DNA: TGTGCCATCAGTAGTGTATCCTACGAGCAGTACTTC. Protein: CAISSVSYEQYF.

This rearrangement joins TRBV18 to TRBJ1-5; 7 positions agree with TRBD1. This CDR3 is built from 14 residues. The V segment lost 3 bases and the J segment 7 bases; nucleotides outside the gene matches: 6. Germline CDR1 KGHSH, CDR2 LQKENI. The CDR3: CASSPDRARQPQHF. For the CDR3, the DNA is TGTGCCAGCTCACCCGACAGGGCGAGGCAGCCCCAGCATTTT.

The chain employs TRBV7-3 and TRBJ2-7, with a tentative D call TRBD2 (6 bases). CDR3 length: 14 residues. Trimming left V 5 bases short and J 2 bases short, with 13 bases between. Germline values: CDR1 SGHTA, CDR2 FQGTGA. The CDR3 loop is CASSAGGGAYEQYF. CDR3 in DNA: TGTGCCAGCAGCGCCGGGGGAGGAGCCTACGAGCAGTACTTC.

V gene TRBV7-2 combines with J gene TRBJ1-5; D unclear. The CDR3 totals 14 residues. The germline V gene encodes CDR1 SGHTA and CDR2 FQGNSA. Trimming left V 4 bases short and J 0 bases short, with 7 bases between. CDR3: CASSSPGSNQPQHF. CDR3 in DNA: TGTGCCAGCAGCTCCCCGGGTAGCAATCAGCCCCAGCATTTT.

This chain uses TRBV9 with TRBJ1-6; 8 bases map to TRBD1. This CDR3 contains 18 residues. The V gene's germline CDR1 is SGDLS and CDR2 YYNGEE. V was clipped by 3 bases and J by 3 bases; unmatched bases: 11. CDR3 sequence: CASSAKTGTGLYNSPLHF. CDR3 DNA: TGTGCCAGCAGCGCCAAAACCGGGACAGGCCTCTATAATTCACCCCTCCACTTT. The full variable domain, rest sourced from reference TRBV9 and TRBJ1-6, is DSGVTQTPKHLITATGQRVTLRCSPRSGDLSVYWYQQSLDQGLQFLIQYYNGEERAKGNILERFSAQQFPDLHSELNLSSLELGDSALYFCASSAKTGTGLYNSPLHFGNGTRLTVT.

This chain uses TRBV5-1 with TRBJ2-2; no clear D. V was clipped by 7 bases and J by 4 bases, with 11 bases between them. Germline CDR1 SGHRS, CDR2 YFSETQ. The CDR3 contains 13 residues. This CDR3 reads CASHPAATGELFF. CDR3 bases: TGCGCCAGCCACCCTGCGGCCACCGGGGAGCTGTTTTTT.

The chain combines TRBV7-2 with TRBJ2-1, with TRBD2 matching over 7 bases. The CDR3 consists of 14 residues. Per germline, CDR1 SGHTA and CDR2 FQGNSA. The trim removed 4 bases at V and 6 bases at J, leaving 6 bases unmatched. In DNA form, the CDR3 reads TGTGCCAGCAGCTCCTTTGGGGGGGTCAATGAGCAGTTCTTC. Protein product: CASSSFGGVNEQFF. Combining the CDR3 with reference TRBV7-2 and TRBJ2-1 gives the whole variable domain GAGVSQSPSNKVTEKGKDVELRCDPISGHTALYWYRQSLGQGLEFLIYFQGNSAPDKSGLPSDRFSAERTGGSVSTLTIQRTQQEDSAVYLCASSSFGGVNEQFFGPGTRLTVL.

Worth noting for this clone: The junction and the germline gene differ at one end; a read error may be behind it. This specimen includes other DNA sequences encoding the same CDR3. The CDR3 region is CASSQSGRVLAYEQYF. The CDR3 region has the DNA TGCGCCAGTAGTCAATCTGGGCGGGTGCTCGCCTACGAGCAGTACTTC. This rearrangement joins TRBV23-1 to TRBJ2-7, with D possibly TRBD2 on 5 matching bases. TRBV23-1 is annotated as an ORF whose role is uncertain. The CDR3 contains 16 residues.

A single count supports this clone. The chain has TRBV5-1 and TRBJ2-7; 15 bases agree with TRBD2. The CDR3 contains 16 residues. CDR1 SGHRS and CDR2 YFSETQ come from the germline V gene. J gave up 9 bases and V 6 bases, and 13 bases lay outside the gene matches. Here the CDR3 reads CASNPMGLAGGFGQYF. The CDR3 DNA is TGCGCCAGCAACCCCATGGGACTAGCGGGAGGTTTTGGGCAGTACTTC. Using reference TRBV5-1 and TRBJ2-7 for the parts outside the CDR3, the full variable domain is KAGVTQTPRYLIKTRGQQVTLSCSPISGHRSVSWYQQTPGQGLQFLFEYFSETQRNKGNFPGRFSGRQFSNSRSEMNVSTLELGDSALYLCASNPMGLAGGFGQYFGPGTRLTVT.

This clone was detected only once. CDR3 sequence reads: CASSLRGGRAHEQFF. The CDR3 DNA follows: TGTGCCAGCAGCTTGCGAGGCGGGAGGGCCCATGAGCAGTTCTTC. The chain couples TRBV7-2 to TRBJ2-1; 9 bases fit TRBD2. The CDR3 spans 15 residues. Germline CDR1 and CDR2: SGHTA and FQGNSA. V lost 3 bases and J lost 8; bases outside the gene matches: 8.

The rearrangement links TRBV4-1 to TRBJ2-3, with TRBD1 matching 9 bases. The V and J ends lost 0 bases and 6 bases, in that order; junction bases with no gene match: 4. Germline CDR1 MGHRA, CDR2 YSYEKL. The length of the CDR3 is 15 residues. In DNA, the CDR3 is TGCGCCAGCAGCCAAGAGGGGACAGGGACGGATACGCAGTATTTT. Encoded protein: CASSQEGTGTDTQYF.

For the CDR3, the DNA is TGTGCCAGCAGGCTAGCGGGAGGATCCTACGAGCAGTACTTC. This gives the protein CASRLAGGSYEQYF. The chain is built from TRBV7-2 and TRBJ2-7, with 11 bases aligning to TRBD2. CDR1 SGHTA and CDR2 FQGNSA come from the germline V gene. The junction had 2 bases not matched to a gene; V was cut back by 6 bases and J by 1 base. The CDR3 extends over 14 amino acids.

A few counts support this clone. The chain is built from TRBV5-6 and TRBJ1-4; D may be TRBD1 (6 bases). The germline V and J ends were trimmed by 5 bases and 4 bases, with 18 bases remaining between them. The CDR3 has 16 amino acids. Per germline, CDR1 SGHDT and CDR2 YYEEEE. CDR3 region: CASSLDLDRFNEKLFF. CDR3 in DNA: TGTGCCAGCAGTTTAGACCTTGACAGGTTTAATGAAAAACTGTTTTTT.

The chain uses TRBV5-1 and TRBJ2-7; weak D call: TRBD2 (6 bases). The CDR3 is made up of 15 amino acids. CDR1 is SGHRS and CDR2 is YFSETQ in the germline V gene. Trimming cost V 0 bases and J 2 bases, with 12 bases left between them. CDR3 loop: CASSLVPGDAYEQYF. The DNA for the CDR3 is TGCGCCAGCAGCTTGGTGCCGGGGGACGCCTACGAGCAGTACTTC.

For the CDR3, the DNA is TGTGCCAGCAAACTAGCGGGAGGGCCGGCAGATACGCAGTATTTT. Amino acid sequence: CASKLAGGPADTQYF. This chain connects TRBV19 to TRBJ2-3, with 13 nucleotides matching TRBD2. The CDR3 extends over 15 amino acids. V shed 9 bases, J shed 4 bases, and the junction held 7 bases outside the gene matches. Germline values: CDR1 LNHDA, CDR2 SQIVND (reference sequence). The whole variable domain, remainder taken from reference TRBV19 and TRBJ2-3, is DGGITQSPKYLFRKEGQNVTLSCEQNLNHDAMYWYRQDPGQGLRLIYYSQIVNDFQKGDIAEGYSVSREKKESFPLTVTSAQKNPTAFYLCASKLAGGPADTQYFGPGTRLTVL.

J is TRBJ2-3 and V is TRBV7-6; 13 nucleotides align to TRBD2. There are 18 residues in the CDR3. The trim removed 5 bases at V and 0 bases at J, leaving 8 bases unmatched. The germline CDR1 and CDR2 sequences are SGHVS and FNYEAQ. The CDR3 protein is CASSDRLAGGYSTDTQYF. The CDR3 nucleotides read TGTGCCAGCAGCGATCGACTAGCGGGAGGTTATAGCACAGATACGCAGTATTTT.

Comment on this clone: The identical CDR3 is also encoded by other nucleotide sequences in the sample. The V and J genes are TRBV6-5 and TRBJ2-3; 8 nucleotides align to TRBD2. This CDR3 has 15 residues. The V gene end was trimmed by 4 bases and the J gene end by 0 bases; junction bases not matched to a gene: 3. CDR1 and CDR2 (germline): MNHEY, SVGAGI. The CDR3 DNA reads TGTGCCAGCAGTTTACTAGCGGCTAGCACAGATACGCAGTATTTT. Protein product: CASSLLAASTDTQYF.

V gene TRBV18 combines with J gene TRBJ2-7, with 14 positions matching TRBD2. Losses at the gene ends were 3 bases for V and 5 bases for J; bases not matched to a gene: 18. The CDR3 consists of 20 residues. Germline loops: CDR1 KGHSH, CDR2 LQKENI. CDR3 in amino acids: CASSPLGHKSGTSGGHEQYF. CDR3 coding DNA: TGTGCCAGCTCACCGCTGGGACACAAATCCGGGACTAGCGGGGGACACGAGCAGTACTTC.

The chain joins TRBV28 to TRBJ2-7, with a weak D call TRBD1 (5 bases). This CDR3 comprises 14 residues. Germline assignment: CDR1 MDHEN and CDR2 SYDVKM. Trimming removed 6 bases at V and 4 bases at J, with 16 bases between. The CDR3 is CASSPLGAEYEQYF. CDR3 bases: TGTGCCAGCAGCCCCCTTGGGGCGGAGTACGAGCAGTACTTC.

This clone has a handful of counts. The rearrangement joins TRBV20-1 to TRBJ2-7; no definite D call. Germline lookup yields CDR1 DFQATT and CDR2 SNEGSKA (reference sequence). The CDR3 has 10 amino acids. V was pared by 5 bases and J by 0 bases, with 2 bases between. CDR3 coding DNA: TGCAGTGCTTACTCCTACGAGCAGTACTTC. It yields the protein CSAYSYEQYF.